This is a list of T cell receptor beta chains from one sample in a study of Ad26.COV2.S vaccination and SARS-CoV-2 variants. Here immunoSEQ multiplex PCR was the method, and the copy in TCRdb shows in-frame clones only, minus some. The sample contains over 400,000 clones, roughly 87% of which appear only once. The material sequenced was peripheral blood, taken in a trial of Ad26.COV2.S vaccine versus placebo. The receptors were gathered from a person between 18 and 65 years old who received the Ad26.COV2.S COVID-19 vaccine or a placebo. Each CDR3 is given with its conserved first and last residue. The order of the fields is J gene, V gene, CDR3 protein.

TRBJ2-2 | TRBV12-5 | CASGLVKLATRTGGELFF
TRBJ1-2 | TRBV7-8 | CASSRTRTGGPGYTF
TRBJ1-2 | TRBV20-1 | CSAPANYGYTF
TRBJ2-3 | TRBV28 | CASSPPSTDTQYF
TRBJ2-3 | TRBV13 | CASSLKVSTDTQYF
TRBJ1-5 | TRBV19 | CASSIAQTVVISQPQHF
TRBJ2-4 | TRBV4-1 | CASRGLAKNIQYF
TRBJ2-3 | TRBV6-4 | CASSELAGGLGTQYF
TRBJ1-2 | TRBV12-3/TRBV12-4 | CASSSQGARGYTF
TRBJ2-1 | TRBV18 | CASSPGGPGVQFF
TRBJ1-6 | TRBV5-4 | CASSLGGVSYNSPLHF
TRBJ1-1 | TRBV27 | CASSWGWGTTEAFF
TRBJ1-2 | TRBV5-6 | CASSYGAALRGYTF
TRBJ2-7 | TRBV7-2 | CASSPRTGINEQYF
TRBJ1-1 | TRBV6-5 | CASSYGRLNTEAFF
TRBJ1-2 | TRBV5-1 | CASSLVGANYGYTF
TRBJ1-2 | TRBV4-2 | CASSRQGLDGYTF
TRBJ1-6 | TRBV15 | CATSRDLQDNSPLHF
TRBJ2-7 | TRBV10-3 | CAISDYRDRYEQYF
TRBJ2-1 | TRBV29-1 | CSVGQGANGFF
TRBJ2-3 | TRBV6-2/TRBV6-3 | CASSDPNGGYTDTQYF
TRBJ2-3 | TRBV7-9 | CASRRLAGVTDTQYF
TRBJ1-4 | TRBV5-1 | CASSLGTGPNEKLFF
TRBJ1-6 | TRBV10-3 | CAISPGQGTSPLHF
TRBJ2-1 | TRBV7-6 | CASSYRWGLNEQFF
TRBJ2-3 | TRBV12-3/TRBV12-4 | CASSLYPDTQYF
TRBJ1-1 | TRBV6-2/TRBV6-3 | CASSYTPGGAEAFF
TRBJ1-2 | TRBV27 | CASSLSVGTGVGYTF
TRBJ1-2 | TRBV7-9 | CASSFPDSSFGYTF
TRBJ1-2 | TRBV11-2 | CASSRGGISDYGYTF
TRBJ2-6 | TRBV29-1 | CSVRDSHSGANVLTF
TRBJ1-2 | TRBV18 | CATSLDGNYGYTF
TRBJ1-5 | TRBV4-3 | CASSQETHSYSNQPQHF
TRBJ1-2 | TRBV19 | CASSIPLRGGYTF